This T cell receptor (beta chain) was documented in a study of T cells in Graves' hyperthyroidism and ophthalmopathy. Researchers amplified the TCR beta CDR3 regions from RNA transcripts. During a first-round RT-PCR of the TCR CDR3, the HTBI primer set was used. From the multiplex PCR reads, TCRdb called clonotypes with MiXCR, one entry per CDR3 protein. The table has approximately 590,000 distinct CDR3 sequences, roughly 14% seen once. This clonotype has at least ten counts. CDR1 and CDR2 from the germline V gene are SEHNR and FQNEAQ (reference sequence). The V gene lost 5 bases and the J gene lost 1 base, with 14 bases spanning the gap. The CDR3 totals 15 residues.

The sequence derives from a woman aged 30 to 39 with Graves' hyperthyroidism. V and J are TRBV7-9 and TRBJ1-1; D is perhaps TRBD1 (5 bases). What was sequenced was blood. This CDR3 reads CASSPSRGTNTEAFF. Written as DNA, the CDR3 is TGTGCCAGCAGCCCCTCCCGCGGGACGAACACTGAAGCTTTCTTT.